This entry is about one TCR beta chain. Its antigen is not yet known. No base quality information exists; no much larger clone differs at one position. The sample is drawn from a study of beta chain features in type 1 diabetes (dated by TCRdb to 2016 to 2019). Context from the whole study: Patients and healthy donors did not differ in mean age, gender distribution, total cell number or subset yield. A total of roughly 100 million sorted cells were examined across all samples, and RNA yield correlated strongly with the number of cells per subset. The study compared TCRB repertoires of sorted circulating CD4+ T cell subsets between recently diagnosed type 1 diabetes patients and matched healthy donors. Whereas all 30 or so donors provided naive and central memory subsets, regulatory and stem cell-like memory subsets were isolated from just 8 patients and about 8 healthy donors. The paper's findings and limits, for the study overall: Sequencing cDNA rather than genomic DNA could over-represent highly expressing activated cells, although activation and CD3 levels did not differ between groups. Naive, central memory and regulatory TCRB repertoires appeared to be more alike among patients than among healthy donors. Fewer insertions and more nucleotide deletions at VDJ recombination sites were observed in patients with type 1 diabetes, implying thymic rearrangement abnormalities. PCR may preferentially amplify shorter templates, but because patient and control samples were amplified and corrected together, any resulting skew would affect both groups equally. Because small numbers of individuals were included in the HLA sub-analyses, any influence of HLA type on TCRB rearrangement was left unresolved. A moderate but significant shortening of TCRB CDR3 length was observed in type 1 diabetes patients in all four CD4+ subsets.

V was cut back by 4 bases and J by 5 bases, leaving a gap of 23 bases between them. The CDR3 spans 17 residues, from the cysteine through the phenylalanine. Only CDR3 DNA remains: 51 bases, in frame from the first base. CDR1 and CDR2 are drawn from the germline V gene (reference sequence): MNHEY, SMNVEV. From each donor, a single peripheral blood sample of about 110 mL on average was drawn into heparinised tubes. A BD FACSAria II and a panel including CD45RO, CCR7, CD25, CD127, CD95 and CD27 were used to sort naive, central memory, regulatory and stem cell-like memory CD4+ T cells. Every sorted population had a purity above 95%. PBMCs were separated immediately by Lymphoprep density gradient centrifugation and were stained directly, without being cultured. To minimize batch effects, samples were stained and sorted in pairs, one healthy donor with one patient per experiment. The entire isolated RNA was reverse transcribed using the High Capacity cDNA Reverse Transcription Kit, and thus expressed TCRB transcripts were sequenced. Deep immunoSEQ sequencing was performed on naive, central memory and regulatory T cell samples, with an average of roughly 4 million total reads per sample. After sorted cells were lysed in RLT buffer, RNA was extracted with DNase-treated RNeasy Micro or Mini kits, with the choice depending on cell number. To prevent cross-contamination, each cell subset was processed individually, whereas patient and healthy donor samples were processed jointly. The immunoSEQ multiplex PCR was used to amplify TCRB sequences from cDNA, generating 87-bp fragments that spanned the CDR3 region. The amplicons were sequenced using the Illumina HiSeq platform. In the source study's methods: PCR bias was computationally corrected using synthetic template baselines, reads within Hamming distance 2 were collapsed, and singletons that could not be merged were discarded. Reads were aligned against IMGT so that V, D and J genes, CDR3 length and insertions or deletions at six rearrangement sites could be assigned. Clonotype counts were normalized to sorted cell number within each subset before computing true diversity and Gini coefficients with the tcR R package. The overlap coefficient, calculated on TCRB nucleotide sequences, was used to quantify repertoire sharing. TCRdb took over this immuneACCESS table, retaining in-frame rearrangements with V and J assigned. Such tables are incomplete; in checked studies, under half of the missing clones stem from an unresolved V gene, and the remainder is unexplained. That table is the source of V, J and clone size, and D and trimming were worked out from the DNA. The sample has 300,000 to 350,000 clones on record, approximately 8.2% of them singletons. The top ten clones comprise less than 0.45% of the sample.

The chain is encoded by TRBV27 joined to TRBJ1-2; possibly the D gene is TRBD1, per 5 matching bases. Sequencing was performed on central memory CD4+ T cells from blood. The receptor's source is a woman in her late teens or twenties in good health. This receptor has the CDR3 CASSYLSNQGNNYGYTF. The DNA sequence is as follows: TGTGCCAGCAGTTACCTAAGCAACCAGGGTAACAATTATGGCTACACCTTC.